The next 13 T cell receptor beta chains were all read from a single sample in a study of metastatic and nonmetastatic thyroid tumors (dated by TCRdb to the early 2020s). The library came from PCR. The listed sequencing device is Illumina HiSeq 4000. TCRdb passed the public sequencing reads through fastp at Q25 and MiXCR, retaining productive beta sequences. The sample profile shows about 33,000 clones; roughly 19% of them were found once. The ten biggest clones cover approximately 13% of the sample. No treatment had been received by any patient before thyroid surgery. The sequenced material came from blood. These receptors were obtained from a male donor with papillary thyroid cancer or a benign thyroid nodule (not recorded which). Some clones in this sample may be carry-over from other donors' samples.

The chain employs TRBV7-9 and TRBJ1-5; 7 bases agree with TRBD1. CDR1 SEHNR and CDR2 FQNEAQ come from the germline V gene (reference sequence). The V gene end was trimmed by 5 bases and the J gene end by 4 bases; junction bases not matched to a gene: 5. The CDR3 runs to 14 residues. This CDR3 is CASSPDRNNQPQHF. The CDR3 nucleotides read TGTGCCAGCAGCCCGGACAGGAATAATCAGCCCCAGCATTTT.

The chain links TRBV28 to TRBJ2-2, with D perhaps matching TRBD2 (5 bases). The V end lost 5 bases, the J end lost 8 bases, and 18 bases lay between the germline ends. CDR3 length: 15 residues. Germline V gives CDR1 MDHEN, CDR2 SYDVKM. This chain's CDR3 is CASSPLACLRGELFF. CDR3 coding DNA: TGTGCCAGCAGTCCCTTAGCGTGTCTCAGGGGGGAGCTGTTTTTT.

This clone was observed many times. The rearrangement joins TRBV5-1 to TRBJ1-1, with D perhaps matching TRBD1 (5 bases). Germline loops: CDR1 SGHRS, CDR2 YFSETQ. This CDR3 is built from 14 residues. Trimming stripped 1 base from V and 1 base from J, with 8 bases between. The CDR3 sequence: CASSLSGGNTEAFF. DNA for the CDR3: TGCGCCAGCAGCTTGTCCGGGGGGAACACTGAAGCTTTCTTT.

This clone has ten or more counts. This chain links TRBV18 with TRBJ2-5; D call uncertain. Germline V lookup: CDR1 KGHSH, CDR2 LQKENI. The CDR3 contains 13 residues. Trimming stripped 0 bases from V and 4 bases from J, with 6 bases between. The CDR3 protein is CASSPPSGETQYF. CDR3 nucleotides: TGTGCCAGCTCACCACCGTCGGGAGAGACCCAGTACTTC.

In this sample, this clone turned up many times. The CDR3 region is CASSLLGGPGTEAFF. Written as DNA, the CDR3 is TGTGCCAGCAGTCTCCTGGGAGGCCCAGGGACTGAAGCTTTCTTT. J is TRBJ1-1 and V is TRBV28; tentative D call: TRBD1 (5 bases). Germline CDR1 and CDR2: MDHEN and SYDVKM. The CDR3 consists of 15 residues. V was cut by 5 bases and J by 5 bases, with 18 bases left in between.

This clone appeared many times. V and J are TRBV5-1 and TRBJ2-7, with D unclear. V was trimmed by 0 bases and J by 1 base, leaving 5 bases between them. Germline V lookup: CDR1 SGHRS, CDR2 YFSETQ. The CDR3 sequence is 13 residues long. The CDR3 sequence is CASSLGMSYEQYF. CDR3 in DNA: TGCGCCAGCAGCTTGGGTATGTCCTACGAGCAGTACTTC.

The chain carries TRBV5-5 and TRBJ1-4; TRBD1 matches 8 bases. Germline V gene lookup returns CDR1 SGHKS and CDR2 YYEKEE (reference sequence). The trim removed 5 bases at V and 4 bases at J, leaving 10 bases unmatched. The CDR3 spans 16 residues. In DNA, the CDR3 is TGTGCCAGCAGTAGATCACAGGGGGATTTTAATGAAAAACTGTTTTTT. Translated, it gives CASSRSQGDFNEKLFF.

This clone was counted only a few times. A much larger clone differs by one base, so this may be a read error. This chain uses TRBV10-3 with TRBJ1-4, with D possibly TRBD1 on 5 matching bases. This CDR3 region has 12 residues. Germline values: CDR1 ENHRY, CDR2 SYGVKD. DNA for the CDR3: TGTGCCATCAGTGAGGGAGGGGAAAAACGGTTTTTT. It is translated as CAISEGGEKRFF.

In regard to this clone: This may be a read error: a much more frequent sequence differs by one nucleotide. CDR3 coding DNA: TGTGCCAGCCCACTGGCTAGCGGGAAGATGGAGACCCAGTACTTC. Translation: CASPLASGKMETQYF. The genes are TRBV18 and TRBJ2-5; TRBD2 matches at 9 bases. With 8 bases clipped from V and 5 bases from J, the junction kept 12 bases outside the gene matches. This CDR3 has 15 residues. In germline, CDR1 is KGHSH, CDR2 LQKENI.

This clone was detected many times. The chain carries TRBV20-1 and TRBJ1-6; TRBD1 aligns across 7 bases. Unmatched junction bases numbered 14, after V lost 5 bases and J lost 4 bases. The CDR3 is made up of 17 amino acids. Germline V gives CDR1 DFQATT, CDR2 SNEGSKA (reference sequence). The CDR3 nucleotides read TGCAGTGCTTCCGGGACAGCGTACGCGGTTTATAATTCACCCCTCCACTTT. The encoded protein is CSASGTAYAVYNSPLHF.

This rearrangement joins TRBV11-1 to TRBJ2-1; TRBD2 agrees at 10 bases. V shed 5 bases and J 6 bases; nucleotides not matched to a gene: 10. CDR1 is SGHAT and CDR2 is FQDESV in the germline V gene (reference sequence). CDR3 length: 16 amino acids. As DNA, the CDR3 is TGTGCCAGCAGCCCAACGACTAGCGGGCGCCCCAATGAGCAGTTCTTC. Protein sequence: CASSPTTSGRPNEQFF.

This clone was seen repeatedly, ten times or more. The V and J genes are TRBV18 and TRBJ2-5; TRBD2 agrees at 8 bases. J was trimmed by 7 bases and V by 2 bases; bases with no gene match: 15. Germline V lookup: CDR1 KGHSH, CDR2 LQKENI. The CDR3 is 17 residues long. The CDR3 region has the DNA TGTGCCAGCTCACCAAACCCGGGACTAGGGCAAGGCGGGACCCAGTACTTC. Encoded protein: CASSPNPGLGQGGTQYF.

This sequence joins TRBV2 and TRBJ2-1; 10 bases line up with TRBD2. The CDR3 totals 16 residues. Germline V gene sequence: CDR1 SNHLY, CDR2 FYNNEI. The ends lost 4 bases at V and 6 bases at J; junction bases unmatched: 9. CDR3 in amino acids: CASSGLAGVTLNEQFF. In nucleotides, the CDR3 is TGTGCCAGCAGTGGTCTAGCGGGAGTAACCCTCAATGAGCAGTTCTTC.